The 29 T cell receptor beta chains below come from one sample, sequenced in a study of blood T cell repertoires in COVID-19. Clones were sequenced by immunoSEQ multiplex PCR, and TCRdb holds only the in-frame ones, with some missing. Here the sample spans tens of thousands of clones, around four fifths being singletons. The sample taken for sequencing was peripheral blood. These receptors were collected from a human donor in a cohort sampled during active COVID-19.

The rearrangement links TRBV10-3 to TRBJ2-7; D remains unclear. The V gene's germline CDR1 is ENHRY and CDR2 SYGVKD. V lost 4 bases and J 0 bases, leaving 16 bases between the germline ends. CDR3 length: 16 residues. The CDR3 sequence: CAISGPPADHSYEQYF. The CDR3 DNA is TGTGCCATCAGTGGCCCCCCCGCGGATCACTCCTACGAGCAGTACTTC.

CDR3 amino acids: CASTRTGGFNSPLHF. The CDR3 DNA sequence: TGTGCCAGCACTCGGACGGGGGGCTTTAATTCACCCCTCCACTTT. The chain carries TRBV6-5 and TRBJ1-6; tentatively, D is TRBD1 (6 bases). The CDR3 sequence is 15 residues long. Looked up from germline, CDR1 is MNHEY and CDR2 is SVGAGI. V lost 7 bases and J 6 bases, leaving 16 bases between the germline ends.

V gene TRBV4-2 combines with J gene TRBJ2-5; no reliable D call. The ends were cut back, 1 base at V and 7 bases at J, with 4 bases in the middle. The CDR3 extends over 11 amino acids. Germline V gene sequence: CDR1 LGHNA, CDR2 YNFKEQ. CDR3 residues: CASSQGPTQYF. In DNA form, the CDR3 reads TGTGCCAGCAGCCAAGGGCCGACCCAGTACTTC.

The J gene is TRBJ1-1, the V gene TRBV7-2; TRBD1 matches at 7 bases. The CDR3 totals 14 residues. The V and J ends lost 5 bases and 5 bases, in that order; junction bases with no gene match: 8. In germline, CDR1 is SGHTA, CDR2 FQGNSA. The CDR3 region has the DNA TGTGCCAGCAGCGAGACAGGGATTATAACTGAAGCTTTCTTT. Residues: CASSETGIITEAFF.

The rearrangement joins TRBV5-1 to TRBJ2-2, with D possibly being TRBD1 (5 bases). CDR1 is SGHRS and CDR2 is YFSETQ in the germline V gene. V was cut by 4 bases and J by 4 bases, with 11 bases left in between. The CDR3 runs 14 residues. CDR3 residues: CASSLAGITGELFF. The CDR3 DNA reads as TGCGCCAGCAGCCTGGCAGGGATCACCGGGGAGCTGTTTTTT.

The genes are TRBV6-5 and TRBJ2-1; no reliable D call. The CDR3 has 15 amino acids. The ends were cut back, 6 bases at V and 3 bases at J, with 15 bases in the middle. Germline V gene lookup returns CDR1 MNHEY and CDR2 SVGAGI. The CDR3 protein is CASRIQESYYNEQFF. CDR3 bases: TGTGCCAGCAGGATTCAGGAAAGCTACTACAATGAGCAGTTCTTC.

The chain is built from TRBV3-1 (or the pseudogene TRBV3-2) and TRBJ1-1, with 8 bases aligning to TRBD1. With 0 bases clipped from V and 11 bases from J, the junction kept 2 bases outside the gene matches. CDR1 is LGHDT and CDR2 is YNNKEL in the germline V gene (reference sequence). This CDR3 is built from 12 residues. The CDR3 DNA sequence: TGTGCCAGCAGCCAAGAAAGGGACAGGGCTTTCTTT. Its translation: CASSQERDRAFF.

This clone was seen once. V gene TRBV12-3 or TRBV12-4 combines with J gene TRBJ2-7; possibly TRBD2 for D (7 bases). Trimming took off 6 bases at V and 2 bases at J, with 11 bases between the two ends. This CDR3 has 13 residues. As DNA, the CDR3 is TGTGCCAGCAGCTGGGAGGGGGCCTACGAGCAGTACTTC. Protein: CASSWEGAYEQYF.

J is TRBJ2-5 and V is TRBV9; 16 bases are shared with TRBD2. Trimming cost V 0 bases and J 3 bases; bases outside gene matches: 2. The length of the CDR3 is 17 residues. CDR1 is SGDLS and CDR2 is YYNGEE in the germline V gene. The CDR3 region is CASSVGGTSGGEETQYF. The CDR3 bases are TGTGCCAGCAGCGTAGGAGGGACTAGCGGGGGGGAAGAGACCCAGTACTTC.

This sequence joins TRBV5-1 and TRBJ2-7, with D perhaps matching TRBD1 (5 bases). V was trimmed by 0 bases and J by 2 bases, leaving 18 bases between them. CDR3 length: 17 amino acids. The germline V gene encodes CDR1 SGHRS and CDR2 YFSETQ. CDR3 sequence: CASSLVVAGPITYEQYF. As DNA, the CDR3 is TGCGCCAGCAGCTTGGTCGTTGCAGGGCCCATTACCTACGAGCAGTACTTC. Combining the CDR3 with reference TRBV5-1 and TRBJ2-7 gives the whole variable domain KAGVTQTPRYLIKTRGQQVTLSCSPISGHRSVSWYQQTPGQGLQFLFEYFSETQRNKGNFPGRFSGRQFSNSRSEMNVSTLELGDSALYLCASSLVVAGPITYEQYFGPGTRLTVT.

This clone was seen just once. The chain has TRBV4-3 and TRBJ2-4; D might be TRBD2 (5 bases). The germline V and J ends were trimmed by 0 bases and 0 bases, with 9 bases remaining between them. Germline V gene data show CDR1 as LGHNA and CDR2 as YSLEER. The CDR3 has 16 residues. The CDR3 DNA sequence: TGCGCCAGCAGCCAAGATAGGAGGCAAGCCAAAAACATTCAGTACTTC. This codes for CASSQDRRQAKNIQYF.

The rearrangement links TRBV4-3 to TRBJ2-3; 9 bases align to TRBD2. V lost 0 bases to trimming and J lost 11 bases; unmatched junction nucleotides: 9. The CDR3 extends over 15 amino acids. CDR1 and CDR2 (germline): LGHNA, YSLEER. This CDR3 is CASSQDHPSGVQQYF. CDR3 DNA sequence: TGCGCCAGCAGCCAAGATCACCCTAGCGGGGTTCAGCAGTATTTT.

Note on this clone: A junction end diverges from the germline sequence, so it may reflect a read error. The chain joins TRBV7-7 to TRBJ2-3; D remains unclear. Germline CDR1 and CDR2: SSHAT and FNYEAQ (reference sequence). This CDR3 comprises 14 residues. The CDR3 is CASSLGIGTDTQYF. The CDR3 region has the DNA TGTGCTAGCAGCTTAGGTATTGGCACAGATACGCAGTATTTT.

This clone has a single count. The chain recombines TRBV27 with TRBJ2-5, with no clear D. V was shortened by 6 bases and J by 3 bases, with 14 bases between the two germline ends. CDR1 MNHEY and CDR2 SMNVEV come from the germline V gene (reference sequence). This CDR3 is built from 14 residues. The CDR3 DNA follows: TGTGCCAGCAGCCCACATTTTTCAAAAGAGACCCAGTACTTC. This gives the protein CASSPHFSKETQYF.

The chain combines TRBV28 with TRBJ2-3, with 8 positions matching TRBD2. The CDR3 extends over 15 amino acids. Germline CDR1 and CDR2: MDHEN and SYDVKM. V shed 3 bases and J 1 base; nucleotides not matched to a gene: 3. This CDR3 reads CASSFMTSGTDTQYF. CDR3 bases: TGTGCCAGCAGTTTCATGACTAGCGGCACAGATACGCAGTATTTT.

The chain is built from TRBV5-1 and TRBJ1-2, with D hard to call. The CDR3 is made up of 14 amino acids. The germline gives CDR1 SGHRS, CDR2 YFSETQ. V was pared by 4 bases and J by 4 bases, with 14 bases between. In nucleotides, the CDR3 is TGCGCCAGCAGCCAGTCGGGATCCTCCTATGGCTACACCTTC. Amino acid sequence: CASSQSGSSYGYTF.

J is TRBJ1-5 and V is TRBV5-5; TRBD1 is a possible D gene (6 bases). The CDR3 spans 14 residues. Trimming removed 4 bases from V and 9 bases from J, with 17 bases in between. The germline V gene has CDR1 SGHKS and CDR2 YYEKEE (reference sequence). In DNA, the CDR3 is TGTGCCAGCAGCGAGGGGCAGGGGTTGGGGCCCCAGCATTTT. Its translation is CASSEGQGLGPQHF.

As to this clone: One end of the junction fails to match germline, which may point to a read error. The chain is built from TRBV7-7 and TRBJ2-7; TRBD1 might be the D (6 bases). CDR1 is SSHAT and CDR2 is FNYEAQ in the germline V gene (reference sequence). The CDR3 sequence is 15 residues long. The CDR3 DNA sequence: TGTGCTAGCAGCCCATCCCTTACAGGGATCCACGAGCAGTACTTC. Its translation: CASSPSLTGIHEQYF.

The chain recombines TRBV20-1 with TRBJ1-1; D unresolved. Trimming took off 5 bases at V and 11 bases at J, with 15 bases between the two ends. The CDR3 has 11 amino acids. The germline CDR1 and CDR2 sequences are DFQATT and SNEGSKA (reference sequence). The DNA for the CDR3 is TGCAGTGCTGCTGGGCCACTGAATGCTTTCTTT. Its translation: CSAAGPLNAFF.

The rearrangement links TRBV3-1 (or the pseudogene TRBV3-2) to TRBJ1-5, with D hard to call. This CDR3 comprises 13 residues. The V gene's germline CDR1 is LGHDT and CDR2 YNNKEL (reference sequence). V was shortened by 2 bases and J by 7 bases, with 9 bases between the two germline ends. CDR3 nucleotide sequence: TGTGCCAGCAGCCAATCCGTGTTACAGCCCCAGCATTTT. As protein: CASSQSVLQPQHF.

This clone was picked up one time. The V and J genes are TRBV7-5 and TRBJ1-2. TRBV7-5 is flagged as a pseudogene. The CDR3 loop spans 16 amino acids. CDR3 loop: CARSLILRETRYGYTF. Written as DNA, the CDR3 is TGTGCCAGAAGCTTAATCCTCCGAGAAACCCGCTATGGCTACACCTTC.

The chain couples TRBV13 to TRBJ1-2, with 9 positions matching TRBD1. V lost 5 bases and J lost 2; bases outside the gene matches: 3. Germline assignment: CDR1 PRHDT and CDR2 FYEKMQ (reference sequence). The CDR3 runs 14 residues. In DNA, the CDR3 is TGTGCCAGCAGCATCGGGACAGGGAACTATGGCTACACCTTC. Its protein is CASSIGTGNYGYTF.

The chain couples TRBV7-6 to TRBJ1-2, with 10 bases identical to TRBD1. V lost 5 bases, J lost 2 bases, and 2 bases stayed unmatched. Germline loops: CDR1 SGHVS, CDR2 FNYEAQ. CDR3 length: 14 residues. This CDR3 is CASSEGQGNYGYTF. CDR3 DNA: TGTGCCAGCAGCGAGGGACAGGGGAACTATGGCTACACCTTC.

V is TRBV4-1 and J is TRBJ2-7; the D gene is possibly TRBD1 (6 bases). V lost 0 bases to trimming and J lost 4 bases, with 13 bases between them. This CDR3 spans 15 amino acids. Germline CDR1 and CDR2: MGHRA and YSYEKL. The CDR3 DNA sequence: TGCGCCAGCAGCCAAGAATTCAGGGGTGGGTACGAGCAGTACTTC. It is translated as CASSQEFRGGYEQYF.

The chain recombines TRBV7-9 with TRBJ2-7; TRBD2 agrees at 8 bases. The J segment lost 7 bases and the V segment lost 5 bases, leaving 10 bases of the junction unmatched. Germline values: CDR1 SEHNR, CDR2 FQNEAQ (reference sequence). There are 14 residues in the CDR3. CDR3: CASSPSSGSWEQYF. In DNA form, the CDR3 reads TGTGCCAGCAGCCCCTCAAGCGGGAGTTGGGAGCAGTACTTC. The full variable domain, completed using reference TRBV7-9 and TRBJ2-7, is DTGVSQNPRHKITKRGQNVTFRCDPISEHNRLYWYRQTLGQGPEFLTYFQNEAQLEKSRLLSDRFSAERPKGSFSTLEIQRTEQGDSAMYLCASSPSSGSWEQYFGPGTRLTVT.

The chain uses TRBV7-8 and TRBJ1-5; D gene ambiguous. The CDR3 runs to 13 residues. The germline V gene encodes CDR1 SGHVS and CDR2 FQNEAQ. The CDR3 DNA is TGTGCGAACAGCTTGGGTCTAGATCAGCCCCAGCATTTT. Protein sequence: CANSLGLDQPQHF.

The CDR3, as DNA: TGTGCCAGCAGCACCCGACAGGTGCACCAGCCCCAGCATTTT. Translating it yields CASSTRQVHQPQHF. This rearrangement joins TRBV27 to TRBJ1-5; TRBD1 is a possible D gene (6 bases). Trimming shortened V by 6 bases and J by 7 bases, and 16 bases separated the two germline ends. The V gene's germline CDR1 is MNHEY and CDR2 SMNVEV (reference sequence). The CDR3 runs 14 residues.

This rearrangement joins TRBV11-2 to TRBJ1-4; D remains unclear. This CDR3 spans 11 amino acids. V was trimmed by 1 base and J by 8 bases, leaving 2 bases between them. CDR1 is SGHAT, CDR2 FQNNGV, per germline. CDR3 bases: TGTGCCAGCAGCTTAGCGGAAAAACTGTTTTTT. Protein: CASSLAEKLFF.

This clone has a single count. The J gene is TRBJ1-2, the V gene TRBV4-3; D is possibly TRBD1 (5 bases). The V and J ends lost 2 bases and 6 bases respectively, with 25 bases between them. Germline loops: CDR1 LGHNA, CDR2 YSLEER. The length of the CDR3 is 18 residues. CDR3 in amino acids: CASSQKPAGSVVGDGYTF. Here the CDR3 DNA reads TGCGCCAGCAGCCAAAAACCGGCAGGGTCGGTAGTAGGGGATGGCTACACCTTC.